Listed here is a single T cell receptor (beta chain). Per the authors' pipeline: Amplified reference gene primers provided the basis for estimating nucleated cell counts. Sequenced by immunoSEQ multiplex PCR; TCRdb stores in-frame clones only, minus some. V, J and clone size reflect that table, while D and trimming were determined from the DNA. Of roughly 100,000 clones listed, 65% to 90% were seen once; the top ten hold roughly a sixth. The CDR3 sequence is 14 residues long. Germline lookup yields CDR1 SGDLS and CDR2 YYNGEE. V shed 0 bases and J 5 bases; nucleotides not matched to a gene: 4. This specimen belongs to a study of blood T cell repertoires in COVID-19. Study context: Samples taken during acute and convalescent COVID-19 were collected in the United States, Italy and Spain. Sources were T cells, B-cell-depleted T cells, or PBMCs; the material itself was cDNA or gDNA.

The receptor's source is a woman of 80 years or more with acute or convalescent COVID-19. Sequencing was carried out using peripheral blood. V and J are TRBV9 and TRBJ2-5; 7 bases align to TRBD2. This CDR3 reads CASSVVGGGETQYF. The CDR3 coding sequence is TGTGCCAGCAGCGTAGTCGGGGGAGGGGAGACCCAGTACTTC.